The clone carrying this T cell receptor beta chain appeared a single time. These data come from a study of blood T cell repertoires in COVID-19. The CDR3 runs to 13 residues. From germline, CDR1 is LNHDA and CDR2 SQIVND (reference sequence). J lost 4 bases, V lost 10 bases, and 6 bases had no gene match. Source study methods: It was from reference gene primer amplification that nucleated cell counts were estimated. The data were produced by immunoSEQ multiplex PCR, yet TCRdb's version contains in-frame clones alone and is incomplete. That table gives V, J and clone size, and the DNA gave D and trimming. The repertoire has roughly 230,000 clones, roughly 84% of them found once; the top ten carry 5% to 7.5%. Clinical history reported by participants formed the basis on which cohorts were assigned. In the 2 weeks before study entry, exposed participants met a COVID-19 case, which was PCR-confirmed or clinician-diagnosed.

The gene calls are TRBV19 and TRBJ1-2; 10 nucleotides align to TRBD1. The sequence derives from a woman aged 45-59 years who had been exposed to COVID-19. Sequencing was done on a sample of PBMCs or T cells enriched from blood (not recorded which). CDR3 nucleotide sequence: TGTGCCACCCGGGACAGGGGTGGCTATGGCTACACCTTC. Translated, it gives CATRDRGGYGYTF.